This note documents a single T cell receptor beta chain sequence. Its cognate antigen is unknown. Assay: immunoSEQ multiplex PCR; the TCRdb copy retains only in-frame clones and omits some. Of around 400,000 clones in the sample, 90% are singletons; the top ten hold 12%. This sample was taken from a study of Ad26.COV2.S vaccination and SARS-CoV-2 variants. Study at large: The trial was COV1001 and the donor's arm was Ad26.COV2.S.

Noted treatment: 15 to 20 received Ad26.COV2.S at low or high dose, single or two shots; a few received placebo; per-sample allocation not given. After the first vaccine or placebo injection, samples were drawn on day 63. The sample came from a Boston adult aged 18-55 years. Whole-study findings and limits: Vaccine recipients had higher spike-specific TCR breadth than placebo recipients. The TCR breadth and depth analyses may have understated or missed part of the total T cell responses.

The source material was peripheral blood, sampled in a trial of Ad26.COV2.S vaccine versus placebo. This clonotype was sampled from a person aged 18-65 years who received the Ad26.COV2.S COVID-19 vaccine or a placebo.

CDR3 DNA: TGTGCCAGCAGCGCCTACGGGGGGATGGATGAAAAACTGTTTTTT. As protein: CASSAYGGMDEKLFF. The rearrangement uses TRBV9 and TRBJ1-4; TRBD1 might be the D (5 bases). Germline CDR1 and CDR2: SGDLS and YYNGEE. The CDR3 runs 15 residues. Trimming took 3 bases from V and 6 from J, leaving 15 bases between them.